This entry describes one TCR beta chain. The antigen is unknown. From germline, CDR1 is SGHNT and CDR2 YYREEE (reference sequence). This CDR3 contains 16 residues. V lost 3 bases to trimming and J lost 3 bases, with 18 bases between them. The source of the sample is a study of cytomegalovirus exposure and HLA in healthy donors. Regarding the study as a whole: Segments of the TCR beta V type were, in most cases, productive about 87% or about 30% of the time in an earlier analysis. The authors later found most CMV-associated TCR beta chains appeared HLA-restricted. Researchers reportedly found TCR beta sequences accurately predicted most subjects' HLA-A and HLA-B alleles.

Researchers ran the PCR with 60 Vbeta and 13 Jbeta primers. Only in-frame clones appear in the TCRdb table, and some are missing; sequencing was by immunoSEQ multiplex PCR. The sample gives around 200,000 clones, more than 75% of which show up once; 2.7% is in the top ten. Sequences were obtained from PBMCs. This clonotype originated in a woman between 40 and 55 years old in good health and CMV-seronegative. The rearrangement uses TRBV5-4 and TRBJ1-2; a possible D gene is TRBD1 (6 bases). The CDR3 sequence is CASSSRTGPSDYGYTF. In DNA form, the CDR3 reads TGTGCCAGCAGCTCACGAACAGGGCCCTCGGACTATGGCTACACCTTC.